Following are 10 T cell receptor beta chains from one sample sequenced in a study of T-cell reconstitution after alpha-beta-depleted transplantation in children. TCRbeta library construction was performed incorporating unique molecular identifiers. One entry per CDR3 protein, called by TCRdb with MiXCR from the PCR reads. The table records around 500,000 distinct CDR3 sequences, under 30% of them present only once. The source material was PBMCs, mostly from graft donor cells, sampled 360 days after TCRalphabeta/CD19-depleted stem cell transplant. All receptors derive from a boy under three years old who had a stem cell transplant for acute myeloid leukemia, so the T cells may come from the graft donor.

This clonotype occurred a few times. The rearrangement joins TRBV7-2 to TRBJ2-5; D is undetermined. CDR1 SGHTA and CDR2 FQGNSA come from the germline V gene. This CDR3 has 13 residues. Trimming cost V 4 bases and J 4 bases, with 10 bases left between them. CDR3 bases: TGTGCCAGCAGCTCTTCCAGCCTAGAGACCCAGTACTTC. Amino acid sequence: CASSSSSLETQYF.

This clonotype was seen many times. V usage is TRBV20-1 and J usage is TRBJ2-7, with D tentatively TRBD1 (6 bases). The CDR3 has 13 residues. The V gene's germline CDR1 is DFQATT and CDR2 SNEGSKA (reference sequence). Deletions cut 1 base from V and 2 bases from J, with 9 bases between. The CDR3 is CSARGQGTYEQYF. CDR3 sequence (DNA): TGCAGTGCTAGAGGCCAGGGGACCTACGAGCAGTACTTC.

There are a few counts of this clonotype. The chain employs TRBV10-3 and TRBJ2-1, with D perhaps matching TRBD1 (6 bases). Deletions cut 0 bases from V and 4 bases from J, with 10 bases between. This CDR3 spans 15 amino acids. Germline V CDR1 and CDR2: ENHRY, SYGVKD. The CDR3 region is CAISESLDSYNEQFF. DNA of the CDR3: TGTGCCATCAGTGAGTCTTTGGACAGTTACAATGAGCAGTTCTTC.

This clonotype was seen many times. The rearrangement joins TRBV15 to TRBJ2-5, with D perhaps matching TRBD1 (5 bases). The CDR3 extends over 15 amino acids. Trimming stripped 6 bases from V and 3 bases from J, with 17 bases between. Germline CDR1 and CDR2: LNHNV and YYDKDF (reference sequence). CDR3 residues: CATRNLGQDKETQYF. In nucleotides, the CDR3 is TGTGCCACCAGAAACCTGGGGCAGGACAAAGAGACCCAGTACTTC.

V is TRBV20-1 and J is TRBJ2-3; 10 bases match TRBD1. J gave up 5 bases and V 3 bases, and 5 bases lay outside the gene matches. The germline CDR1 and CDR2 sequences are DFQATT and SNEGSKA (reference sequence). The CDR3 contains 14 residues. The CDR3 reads CSARKGTGEDTQYF. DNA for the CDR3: TGCAGTGCTAGGAAGGGGACAGGGGAAGATACGCAGTATTTT.

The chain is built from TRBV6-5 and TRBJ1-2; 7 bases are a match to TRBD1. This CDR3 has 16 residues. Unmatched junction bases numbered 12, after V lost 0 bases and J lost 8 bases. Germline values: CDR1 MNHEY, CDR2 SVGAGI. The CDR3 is CASSYSIGGGPLGYTF. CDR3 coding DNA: TGTGCCAGCAGTTACTCGATAGGAGGGGGCCCGCTCGGCTACACCTTC.

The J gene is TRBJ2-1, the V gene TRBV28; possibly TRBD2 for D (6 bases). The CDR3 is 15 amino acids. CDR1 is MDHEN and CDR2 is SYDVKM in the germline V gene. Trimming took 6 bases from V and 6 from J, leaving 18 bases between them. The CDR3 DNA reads TGTGCCAGCAGACTTTTCCGGGACTCGGTCAATGAGCAGTTCTTC. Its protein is CASRLFRDSVNEQFF.

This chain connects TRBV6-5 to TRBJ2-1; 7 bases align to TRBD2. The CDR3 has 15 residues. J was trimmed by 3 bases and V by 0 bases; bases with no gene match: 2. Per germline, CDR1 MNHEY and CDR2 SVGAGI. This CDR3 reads CASSYSGGDYNEQFF. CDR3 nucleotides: TGTGCCAGCAGTTACTCTGGGGGGGACTACAATGAGCAGTTCTTC.

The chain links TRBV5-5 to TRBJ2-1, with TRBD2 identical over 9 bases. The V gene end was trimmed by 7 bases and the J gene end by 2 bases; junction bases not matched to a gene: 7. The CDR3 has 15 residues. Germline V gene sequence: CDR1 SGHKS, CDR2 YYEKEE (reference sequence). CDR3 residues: CASDGAGGPYNEQFF. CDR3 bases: TGTGCCAGCGATGGTGCGGGGGGGCCCTACAATGAGCAGTTCTTC.

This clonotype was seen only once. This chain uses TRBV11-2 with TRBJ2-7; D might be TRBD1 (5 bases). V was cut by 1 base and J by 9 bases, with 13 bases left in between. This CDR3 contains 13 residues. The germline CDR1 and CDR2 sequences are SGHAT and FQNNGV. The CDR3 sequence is CASSLGGDSRQYF. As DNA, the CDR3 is TGTGCCAGCAGCTTAGGGGGCGACAGTCGGCAGTACTTC.